This entry lists 25 T cell receptor beta chains sequenced from one sample in a study of brain T cells in children with intractable seizures. The time point is: blood from clinic visit 5 months post-surgery; TSC patient then seizure free. Assay: immunoSEQ multiplex PCR; the TCRdb copy retains only in-frame clones and omits some. This sample has around 340,000 clones, with over 85% found just once. The material sequenced was peripheral blood, taken about 5 months after surgery. These receptors were collected from a boy younger than two with tuberous sclerosis and intractable seizures.

This chain links TRBV6-5 with TRBJ2-1; a possible D gene is TRBD1 (5 bases). CDR1 is MNHEY and CDR2 is SVGAGI in the germline V gene. Deletions cut 2 bases from V and 5 bases from J, with 16 bases between. This CDR3 is 16 amino acids long. CDR3: CASSYGRQGMHNEQFF. CDR3 in DNA: TGTGCCAGCAGTTACGGTAGGCAGGGTATGCACAATGAGCAGTTCTTC.

The chain uses TRBV29-1 and TRBJ2-3, with TRBD2 matching over 16 bases. The ends lost 4 bases at V and 6 bases at J; junction bases unmatched: 7. There are 16 residues in the CDR3. Germline loops: CDR1 SQVTM, CDR2 ANQGSEA. The CDR3 DNA sequence: TGCAGCGTTGCGAGGGGACTAGCGGGGGGGAGCGATACGCAGTATTTT. It translates to CSVARGLAGGSDTQYF.

The chain joins TRBV20-1 to TRBJ2-3; the D gene is possibly TRBD2 (5 bases). CDR1 and CDR2 (germline): DFQATT, SNEGSKA (reference sequence). V dropped 3 bases and J dropped 1 base, with 17 bases sitting between them. This CDR3 comprises 16 residues. DNA for the CDR3: TGCAGTGCTAGTATCCTCCTACTCGGGGGCACAGATACGCAGTATTTT. It specifies CSASILLLGGTDTQYF.

This clone was picked up one time. This chain links TRBV5-1 with TRBJ1-6; 9 bases map to TRBD1. The CDR3 is made up of 13 amino acids. V shed 8 bases and J 6 bases; nucleotides not matched to a gene: 3. From germline, CDR1 is SGHRS and CDR2 YFSETQ. This CDR3 reads CASGQGINSPLHF. CDR3 bases: TGCGCCAGTGGACAGGGGATTAATTCACCCCTCCACTTT. The full variable domain, rest sourced from reference TRBV5-1 and TRBJ1-6, is KAGVTQTPRYLIKTRGQQVTLSCSPISGHRSVSWYQQTPGQGLQFLFEYFSETQRNKGNFPGRFSGRQFSNSRSEMNVSTLELGDSALYLCASGQGINSPLHFGNGTRLTVT.

The V and J genes are TRBV7-9 and TRBJ2-7, with TRBD1 matching 7 bases. Per the germline V gene, CDR1 is SEHNR and CDR2 is FQNEAQ (reference sequence). Trimming removed 0 bases from V and 4 bases from J; junction bases left unmatched: 6. The CDR3 consists of 15 residues. The CDR3 is CASSLAGGESYEQYF. For the CDR3, the DNA is TGTGCCAGCAGCTTAGCAGGGGGCGAAAGTTACGAGCAGTACTTC.

The chain employs TRBV25-1 and TRBJ2-1; D is perhaps TRBD1 (6 bases). V dropped 1 base and J dropped 7 bases, with 8 bases sitting between them. Germline V gene lookup returns CDR1 MGHDK and CDR2 SYGVNS. The CDR3 length is 13 residues. CDR3 sequence (DNA): TGTGCCAGCAGTGAATTTGACAGGAATGAGCAGTTCTTC. Its translation is CASSEFDRNEQFF.

V is TRBV6-2 or TRBV6-3 and J is TRBJ1-1; no firm D call. This CDR3 comprises 13 residues. Germline V lookup: CDR1 MNHEY, CDR2 SVGEGT. V was pared by 5 bases and J by 1 base, with 8 bases between. The CDR3 reads CASSPAGNTEAFF. As DNA, the CDR3 is TGTGCCAGCAGTCCCGCGGGGAACACTGAAGCTTTCTTT.

A note on this clone: Other DNA sequences in the same sample also yield this CDR3. The chain couples TRBV10-3 to TRBJ1-1, with no clear D. The CDR3 has 13 amino acids. Germline V lookup: CDR1 ENHRY, CDR2 SYGVKD. The V end lost 6 bases, the J end lost 0 bases, and 8 bases lay between the germline ends. The CDR3 region is CAISDTLNTEAFF. CDR3 sequence (DNA): TGTGCCATCAGCGATACATTGAACACTGAAGCTTTCTTT.

This clone was found a few times. This chain joins TRBV6-5 and TRBJ1-1; 7 nucleotides align to TRBD1. The CDR3 has 14 amino acids. CDR1 MNHEY and CDR2 SVGAGI come from the germline V gene. V was clipped by 5 bases and J by 3 bases; unmatched bases: 6. The CDR3 spells CASSRDSTDTEAFF. The CDR3 DNA is TGTGCCAGCAGTAGGGACAGTACGGACACTGAAGCTTTCTTT.

V gene TRBV4-1 combines with J gene TRBJ2-1; possibly TRBD2 for D (5 bases). Germline loops: CDR1 MGHRA, CDR2 YSYEKL. The CDR3 is made up of 14 amino acids. Trimming cost V 1 base and J 4 bases, with 8 bases left between them. The CDR3 region has the DNA TGCGCCAGCAGCCAAGGAGAGGGATACAATGAGCAGTTCTTC. It specifies CASSQGEGYNEQFF.

The chain uses TRBV5-1 and TRBJ1-1; D unclear. This CDR3 is built from 14 residues. Germline V gene lookup returns CDR1 SGHRS and CDR2 YFSETQ. V was shortened by 0 bases and J by 3 bases, with 9 bases between the two germline ends. CDR3 sequence: CASSLVWGDTEAFF. As DNA, the CDR3 is TGCGCCAGCAGCTTGGTATGGGGAGACACTGAAGCTTTCTTT.

This clone was detected only a few times. The V call is TRBV5-8, the J call TRBJ1-5; 7 bases map to TRBD1. CDR3 length: 15 residues. Germline CDR1 is SGHTS and CDR2 is YDEGEE. Unmatched junction bases numbered 7, after V lost 4 bases and J lost 3 bases. CDR3 protein: CASSETGWDNQPQHF. The CDR3 DNA follows: TGTGCCAGCAGCGAGACAGGGTGGGACAATCAGCCCCAGCATTTT.

The gene calls are TRBV6-1 and TRBJ1-2; D is possibly TRBD1 (5 bases). Per the germline V gene, CDR1 is MNHNS and CDR2 is SASEGT. V gave up 0 bases and J gave up 4 bases, with 12 bases separating them. The CDR3 covers 15 residues. In DNA, the CDR3 is TGTGCCAGCAGTGAAGCCCTGACAGTTATCTATGGCTACACCTTC. Protein sequence: CASSEALTVIYGYTF.

The gene calls are TRBV2 and TRBJ1-2, with D tentatively TRBD1 (5 bases). Germline V CDR1 and CDR2: SNHLY, FYNNEI. The CDR3 spans 14 residues. The V end was cut by 7 bases, the J end by 2 bases, with 14 bases between. DNA of the CDR3: TGTGCCAGCACTCCGGGACTGAGAAACTATGGCTACACCTTC. This sequence encodes CASTPGLRNYGYTF.

V usage is TRBV7-9 and J usage is TRBJ2-7, with TRBD2 as a possible D gene (5 bases). The CDR3 spans 17 residues. Trimming removed 2 bases from V and 5 bases from J, with 22 bases in between. Germline assignment: CDR1 SEHNR and CDR2 FQNEAQ (reference sequence). This chain's CDR3 is CASSLPSSQTPWDEQYF. CDR3 coding DNA: TGTGCCAGCAGCTTACCTAGCAGCCAGACTCCTTGGGACGAGCAGTACTTC.

V is TRBV29-1 and J is TRBJ2-7; TRBD1 or TRBD2 may be the D gene (5 bases each). Germline-derived CDR1 and CDR2 are SQVTM and ANQGSEA. This CDR3 is 12 amino acids long. Trimming cost V 7 bases and J 6 bases, with 16 bases left between them. CDR3 nucleotide sequence: TGCAGCGCCCGAGGGGCCTCCGGCGAGCAGTACTTC. This gives the protein CSARGASGEQYF.

This clone was seen only once. The rearrangement joins TRBV24-1 to TRBJ1-5; D is unclear. CDR3 length: 12 residues. The germline CDR1 and CDR2 sequences are KGHDR and SFDVKD. Trimming took off 6 bases at V and 3 bases at J, with 5 bases between the two ends. Here the CDR3 DNA reads TGTGCCACCAGTAGTGCCAATCAGCCCCAGCATTTT. This gives the protein CATSSANQPQHF.

V and J are TRBV5-4 and TRBJ2-3; 9 nucleotides match TRBD2. The CDR3 is made up of 16 amino acids. The germline CDR1 and CDR2 sequences are SGHNT and YYREEE (reference sequence). Trimming cost V 4 bases and J 2 bases; bases outside gene matches: 8. CDR3: CASSRGPSGVTDTQYF. CDR3 nucleotides: TGTGCCAGCAGCCGGGGGCCTAGCGGGGTCACAGATACGCAGTATTTT.

The gene calls are TRBV6-1 and TRBJ1-4; D is ambiguous. The CDR3 runs 22 residues. Germline CDR1 MNHNS, CDR2 SASEGT. V was cut by 2 bases and J by 0 bases, with 28 bases left in between. CDR3 protein: CASSESRGYDRGRFATNEKLFF. DNA for the CDR3: TGTGCCAGCAGTGAATCTCGAGGGTATGACCGCGGGAGATTTGCAACTAATGAAAAACTGTTTTTT.

This chain uses TRBV4-1 with TRBJ1-1; 9 bases line up with TRBD1. There are 15 residues in the CDR3. The V segment lost 4 bases and the J segment 8 bases; nucleotides outside the gene matches: 11. CDR1 is MGHRA, CDR2 YSYEKL, per germline. The CDR3 sequence is CASSPWDRVGDEAFF. CDR3 DNA: TGCGCCAGCAGCCCGTGGGACAGGGTTGGGGACGAAGCTTTCTTT.

V and J are TRBV19 and TRBJ2-3; 10 bases match TRBD1. The CDR3 has 17 amino acids. V lost 4 bases, J lost 2 bases, and 9 bases stayed unmatched. Germline V gene lookup returns CDR1 LNHDA and CDR2 SQIVND (reference sequence). CDR3 DNA: TGTGCCAGTAGTACCCCAGGGACAGGGGAATACACAGATACGCAGTATTTT. It codes for CASSTPGTGEYTDTQYF.

The chain combines TRBV28 with TRBJ2-7, with D tentatively TRBD2 (6 bases). Germline V gene data show CDR1 as MDHEN and CDR2 as SYDVKM. The CDR3 extends over 18 amino acids. V lost 5 bases, J lost 2 bases, and 25 bases lay in between. The CDR3 coding sequence is TGTGCCAGCAGTCCGAGGGGTTTTGAGTCGTGGAGGGCCTACGAGCAGTACTTC. Encoded protein: CASSPRGFESWRAYEQYF.

J is TRBJ1-6 and V is TRBV7-3; TRBD1 is a possible D gene (6 bases). Germline CDR1 and CDR2: SGHTA and FQGTGA. This CDR3 has 14 residues. V shed 1 base and J shed 9 bases, with 10 bases lying between them. CDR3 sequence reads: CASSLKGGVSPLHF. The DNA for the CDR3 is TGTGCCAGCAGCTTAAAAGGGGGGGTTTCACCCCTCCACTTT.

This clone has only one observation. V is TRBV24-1 and J is TRBJ2-3; TRBD2 aligns across 13 bases. The CDR3 runs to 16 residues. Germline V gives CDR1 KGHDR, CDR2 SFDVKD. V lost 3 bases and J lost 1; bases outside the gene matches: 0. Written as DNA, the CDR3 is TGTGCCACCAGTGATGGACTAGCGGGAGGCACAGATACGCAGTATTTT. Protein sequence: CATSDGLAGGTDTQYF.

This clone was counted once. This sequence joins TRBV4-1 and TRBJ1-5; D gene ambiguous. This CDR3 has 16 amino acids. Germline CDR1 MGHRA, CDR2 YSYEKL. The V and J ends lost 0 bases and 1 base respectively, with 10 bases between them. In nucleotides, the CDR3 is TGCGCCAGCAGCCAAGAGTGGGGAGAGAGCAATCAGCCCCAGCATTTT. Residues: CASSQEWGESNQPQHF.